This T cell receptor (beta chain) came from a study of molecular identifiers for immune sequencing clone quantification. Of note for this clonotype: Its antigen is not known. At one boundary the junction diverges from the germline segment, which might be a read error.

Naive CD8 T cells were sorted, and the gate applied was CD8+CD4-CCR7+CD45RA+. A single record per CDR3 protein comes from TCRdb applying MiXCR to the PCR reads. Among about 640,000 distinct CDR3 sequences listed, approximately 20% were seen once. Broader study findings: Spiked Jurkat TCR RNA originating from one cell could reportedly be identified amid roughly 970,000 naive cells. Over 99% of CMV-specific effector molecules, but under 1% of naive ones, were in clones above 20 copies.

The clonotype was recovered from a human donor in good health. Some libraries in this study had Jurkat cell RNA spiked in. The sample consisted of naive CD8+ T cells from blood, with Jurkat cell RNA spiked in. Subset of the sample: FACS-sorted CD8+CD4-CCR7+CD45RA+ naive T cells.

The CDR3 protein is CASSTGPTYERYF. DNA for the CDR3: TGTGCCAGCAGCACGGGTCCGACCTACGAGCGGTACTTC. The chain joins TRBV11-2 to TRBJ2-7; D is ambiguous. The germline gives CDR1 SGHAT, CDR2 FQNNGV. The CDR3 length is 13 residues.